The rows below give T cell receptor beta chains drawn from one sample of a study of beta chain features in type 1 diabetes. TCRdb keeps only in-frame clones here, not all; method: immunoSEQ multiplex PCR. The data show some 900,000 clones, about 17% seen once. The sequencing input was naive CD4+ T cells from blood. Receptor source: a woman aged 18-29 years in good health. Each CDR3 is given with its conserved first and last residue. The order of the fields is J gene, clone size, V gene, D gene, CDR3 DNA, CDR3 protein. D genes are given only for firm matches. Size tells how often a clone was seen (once, few, many) or the class of an expanded clone, and some rows leave it out.

j_gene: TRBJ1-2; abundance: -; v_gene: TRBV10-3; d_gene: TRBD1; CDR3nt: TGTGCCATCAGGGGACAGAGGATAGACTATGGCTACACCTTC; CDR3aa: CAIRGQRIDYGYTF
j_gene: TRBJ2-1; abundance: -; v_gene: TRBV10-3; d_gene: TRBD2; CDR3nt: TGTGCCATCAGACTAGCGGCCACCACTGAGCAGTTCTTC; CDR3aa: CAIRLAATTEQFF
j_gene: TRBJ2-1; abundance: -; v_gene: TRBV5-6; d_gene: TRBD2; CDR3nt: TGTGCCAGCAGCCGTACTAGCGGGAGGGGTGAGCAGTTCTTC; CDR3aa: CASSRTSGRGEQFF
j_gene: TRBJ1-2; abundance: -; v_gene: TRBV5-6; d_gene: -; CDR3nt: TGTGCCAGCAGTCGTTTAGGGCCCGGCTACACCTTC; CDR3aa: CASSRLGPGYTF
j_gene: TRBJ2-1; abundance: -; v_gene: TRBV5-1; d_gene: -; CDR3nt: TGCGCCAGCAGCTTGACGGGTTCCAAATCTAATGAGCAGTTCTTC; CDR3aa: CASSLTGSKSNEQFF
j_gene: TRBJ2-2; abundance: -; v_gene: TRBV5-1; d_gene: -; CDR3nt: TGCGCCAGCCTCCTCGCGAGTTACACCGGGGAGCTGTTTTTT; CDR3aa: CASLLASYTGELFF
j_gene: TRBJ2-5; abundance: few; v_gene: TRBV10-2; d_gene: -; CDR3nt: TGCGCCAGCAGTGACCCCTACCAAGAGACCCAGTACTTC; CDR3aa: CASSDPYQETQYF
j_gene: TRBJ2-5; abundance: few; v_gene: TRBV5-1; d_gene: TRBD2; CDR3nt: TGCGCCAGCAGCCAGGGGACTAGCGGGATACCGGAGACCCAGTACTTC; CDR3aa: CASSQGTSGIPETQYF
j_gene: TRBJ2-6; abundance: few; v_gene: TRBV5-4; d_gene: -; CDR3nt: TGTGCCAGCAGCTTGGCGTGGGGTTCTGTAGCTGGGGCCAACGTCCTGACTTTC; CDR3aa: CASSLAWGSVAGANVLTF
j_gene: TRBJ2-1; abundance: few; v_gene: TRBV15; d_gene: TRBD2; CDR3nt: TGTGCCACCAGCACCGGGGACTATTACAATGAGCAGTTCTTC; CDR3aa: CATSTGDYYNEQFF
j_gene: TRBJ1-1; abundance: few; v_gene: TRBV7-9; d_gene: -; CDR3nt: TGTGCCAGCAGCCCACGTCTGACAGGACAGACTGAAGCTTTCTTT; CDR3aa: CASSPRLTGQTEAFF
j_gene: TRBJ2-7; abundance: -; v_gene: TRBV5-4; d_gene: TRBD2; CDR3nt: TGTGCCAGCAGCCCCGGGACTAGCGGGAGAGGCGAGCAGTACTTC; CDR3aa: CASSPGTSGRGEQYF
j_gene: TRBJ2-1; abundance: few; v_gene: TRBV7-9; d_gene: TRBD2; CDR3nt: TGTGCCAGCAGCTCAATAGGGACTAGCGGGAGAGGGGAGCAGTTCTTC; CDR3aa: CASSSIGTSGRGEQFF
j_gene: TRBJ2-1; abundance: -; v_gene: TRBV11-2; d_gene: -; CDR3nt: TGTGCCAGCAGCTCCCGACTAGTCGGCAATGAGCAGTTCTTC; CDR3aa: CASSSRLVGNEQFF
j_gene: TRBJ2-7; abundance: few; v_gene: TRBV6-5; d_gene: -; CDR3nt: TGTGCCAGCAGGAACCGAGGTTTTGACTACGAGCAGTACTTC; CDR3aa: CASRNRGFDYEQYF
j_gene: TRBJ1-5; abundance: -; v_gene: TRBV4-1; d_gene: -; CDR3nt: TGCGCCAGCAGCCCACAGAGGAATAGCAATCAGCCCCAGCATTTT; CDR3aa: CASSPQRNSNQPQHF
j_gene: TRBJ1-1; abundance: -; v_gene: TRBV7-9; d_gene: -; CDR3nt: TGTGCCACTACCAACAGGGTTCATTCTGCCACTGAAGCTTTCTTT; CDR3aa: CATTNRVHSATEAFF
j_gene: TRBJ2-6; abundance: -; v_gene: TRBV27; d_gene: TRBD1; CDR3nt: TGTGCCAGCGGACGGCAGGGGGTCTCTGGGGCCAACGTCCTGACTTTC; CDR3aa: CASGRQGVSGANVLTF
j_gene: TRBJ2-2; abundance: -; v_gene: TRBV6-5; d_gene: -; CDR3nt: TGTGCCAGCAGTGGGACGGACAAGCTGTTTTTT; CDR3aa: CASSGTDKLFF
j_gene: TRBJ2-1; abundance: -; v_gene: TRBV25-1; d_gene: -; CDR3nt: TGTGCCAGCAGTGAAAGTGGGGGCAATGAGCAGTTCTTC; CDR3aa: CASSESGGNEQFF